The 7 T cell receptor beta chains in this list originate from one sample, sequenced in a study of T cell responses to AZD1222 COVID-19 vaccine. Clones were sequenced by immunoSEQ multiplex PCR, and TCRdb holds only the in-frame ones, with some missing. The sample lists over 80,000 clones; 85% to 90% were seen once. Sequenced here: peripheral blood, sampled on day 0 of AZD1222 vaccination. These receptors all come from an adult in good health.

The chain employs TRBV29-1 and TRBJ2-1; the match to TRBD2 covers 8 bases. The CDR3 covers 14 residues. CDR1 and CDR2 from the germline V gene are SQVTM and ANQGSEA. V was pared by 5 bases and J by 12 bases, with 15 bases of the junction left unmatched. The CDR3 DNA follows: TGCAGCGTTAAGGGACTAGGTAGGGTCGGGGGGCAGTTCTTC. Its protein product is CSVKGLGRVGGQFF.

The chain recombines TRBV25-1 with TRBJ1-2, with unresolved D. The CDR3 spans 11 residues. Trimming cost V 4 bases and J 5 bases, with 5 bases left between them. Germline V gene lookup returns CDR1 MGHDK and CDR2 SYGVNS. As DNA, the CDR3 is TGTGCCAGCAGTGCCGATTATGGCTACACCTTC. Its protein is CASSADYGYTF.

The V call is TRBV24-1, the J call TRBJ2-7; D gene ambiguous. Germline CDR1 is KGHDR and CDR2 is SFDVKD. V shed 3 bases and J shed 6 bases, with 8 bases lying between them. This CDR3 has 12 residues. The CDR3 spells CATSDEWVEQYF. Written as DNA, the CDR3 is TGTGCCACCAGTGATGAATGGGTCGAGCAGTACTTC.

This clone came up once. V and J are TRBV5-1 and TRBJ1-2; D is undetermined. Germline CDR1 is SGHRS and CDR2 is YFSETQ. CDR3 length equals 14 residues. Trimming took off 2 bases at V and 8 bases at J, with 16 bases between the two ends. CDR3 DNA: TGCGCCAGCAGCTTTCAGTCCGGGATCGAGGGCTACACCTTC. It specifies CASSFQSGIEGYTF.

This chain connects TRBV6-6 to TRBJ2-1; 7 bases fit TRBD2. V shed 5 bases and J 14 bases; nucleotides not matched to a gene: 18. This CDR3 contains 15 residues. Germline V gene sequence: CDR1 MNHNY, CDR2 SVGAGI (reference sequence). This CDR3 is CASSRERTSGPGEFF. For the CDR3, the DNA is TGTGCCAGCAGTCGGGAACGGACTAGTGGTCCTGGGGAGTTCTTC.

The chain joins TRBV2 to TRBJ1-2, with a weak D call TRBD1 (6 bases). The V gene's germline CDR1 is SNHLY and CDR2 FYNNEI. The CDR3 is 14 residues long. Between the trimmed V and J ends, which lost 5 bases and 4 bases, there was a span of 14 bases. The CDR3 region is CASSFRTVSYGYTF. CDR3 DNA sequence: TGTGCCAGCAGTTTCCGGACAGTGAGCTATGGCTACACCTTC.

The CDR3 is CATSRWMNTEAFF. CDR3 coding DNA: TGTGCCACCAGCAGGTGGATGAACACTGAAGCTTTCTTT. The chain is built from TRBV15 and TRBJ1-1; D remains ambiguous. V was shortened by 3 bases and J by 0 bases, with 5 bases between the two germline ends. Per the germline V gene, CDR1 is LNHNV and CDR2 is YYDKDF (reference sequence). CDR3 length: 13 amino acids.